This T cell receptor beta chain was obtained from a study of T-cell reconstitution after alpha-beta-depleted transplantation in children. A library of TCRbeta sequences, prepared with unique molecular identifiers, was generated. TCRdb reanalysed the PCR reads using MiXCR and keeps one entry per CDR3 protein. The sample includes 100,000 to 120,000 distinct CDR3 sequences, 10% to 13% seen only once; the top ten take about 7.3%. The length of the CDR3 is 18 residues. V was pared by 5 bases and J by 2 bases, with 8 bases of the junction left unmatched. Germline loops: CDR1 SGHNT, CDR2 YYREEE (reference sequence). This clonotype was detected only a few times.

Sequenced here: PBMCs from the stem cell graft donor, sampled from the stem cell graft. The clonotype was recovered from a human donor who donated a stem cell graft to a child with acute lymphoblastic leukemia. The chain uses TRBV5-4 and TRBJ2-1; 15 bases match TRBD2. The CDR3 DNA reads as TGTGCCAGCAGACCGGGACTAGCGGGGGGCCCAACCTACAATGAGCAGTTCTTC. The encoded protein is CASRPGLAGGPTYNEQFF.